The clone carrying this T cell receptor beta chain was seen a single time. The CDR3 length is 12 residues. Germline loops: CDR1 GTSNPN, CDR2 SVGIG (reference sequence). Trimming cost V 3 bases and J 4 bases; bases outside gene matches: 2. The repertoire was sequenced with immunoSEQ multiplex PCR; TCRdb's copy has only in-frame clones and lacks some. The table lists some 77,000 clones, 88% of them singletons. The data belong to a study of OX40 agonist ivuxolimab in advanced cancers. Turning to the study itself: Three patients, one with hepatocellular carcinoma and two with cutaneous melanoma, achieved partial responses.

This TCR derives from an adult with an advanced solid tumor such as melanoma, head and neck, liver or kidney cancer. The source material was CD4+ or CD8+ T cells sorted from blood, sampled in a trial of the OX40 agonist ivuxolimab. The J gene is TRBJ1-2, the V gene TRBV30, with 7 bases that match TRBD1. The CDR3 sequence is CAWRTGLYGYTF. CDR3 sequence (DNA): TGTGCCTGGAGGACAGGGCTCTATGGCTACACCTTC.